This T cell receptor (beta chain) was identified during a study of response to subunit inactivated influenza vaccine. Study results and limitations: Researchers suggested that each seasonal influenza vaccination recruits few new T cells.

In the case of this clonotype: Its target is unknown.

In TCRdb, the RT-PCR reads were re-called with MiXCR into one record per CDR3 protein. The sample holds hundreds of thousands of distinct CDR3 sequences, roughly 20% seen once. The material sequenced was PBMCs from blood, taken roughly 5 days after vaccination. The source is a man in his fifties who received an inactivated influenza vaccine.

This CDR3 is CASSPGGFLSYEQYF. The CDR3, as DNA: TGTGCCAGCTCACCTGGAGGGTTTTTGTCCTACGAGCAGTACTTC. The chain couples TRBV18 to TRBJ2-7, with a weak D call TRBD2 (6 bases). Germline V gene data show CDR1 as KGHSH and CDR2 as LQKENI. With 3 bases removed from V and 1 base from J, the gap between germline ends came to 13 bases. There are 15 residues in the CDR3.